This T cell receptor (beta chain) was retrieved from a study of blood T cell repertoires in COVID-19. Study information: Italy, Spain and the United States were the sources of the convalescent and acute COVID-19 samples. The analysed material was cDNA or gDNA that came from T cells, B-cell-depleted T cells, or PBMCs.

The length of the CDR3 is 13 residues. V shed 2 bases and J shed 4 bases, with 9 bases lying between them. Germline V gene lookup returns CDR1 SGHTS and CDR2 YDEGEE. Study processing details: Reference gene primer amplification gave nucleated cell count estimates. Measured with immunoSEQ multiplex PCR; TCRdb has only the in-frame clones, and not every one. For V, J and clone size, that table is used; D and trimming come from the DNA. The table lists under 200,000 clones, about nine tenths of them singletons. The chain joins TRBV5-8 to TRBJ1-1; D not certain. The receptor comes from a man aged 18 to 29 with active or convalescent COVID-19. The specimen was peripheral blood. The CDR3 is CASSFRRSTEAFF. DNA of the CDR3: TGTGCCAGCAGCTTTAGGCGGAGCACTGAAGCTTTCTTT.